Presented here are 6 T cell receptor beta chains from one specimen sequenced in a study of T cell responses to AZD1222 COVID-19 vaccine. Repertoires were generated with immunoSEQ multiplex PCR, while TCRdb's copy carries only in-frame clones and drops some. The sample lists 150,000 to 200,000 clones; around 90% were seen once. Sequences were derived from peripheral blood, sampled on day 0 of AZD1222 vaccination. The receptors shown here come from an adult in good health.

The chain employs TRBV16 and TRBJ2-7, with D maybe TRBD2 (5 bases). Germline V CDR1 and CDR2: KGHSY, FQNENV. The germline V and J ends were trimmed by 3 bases and 4 bases, with 19 bases remaining between them. The CDR3 consists of 16 residues. CDR3 sequence reads: CASSQIVMGGQYEQYF. The CDR3 DNA is TGTGCCAGCAGCCAGATCGTGATGGGCGGGCAGTACGAGCAGTACTTC.

V usage is TRBV30 and J usage is TRBJ1-2, with a possible D match to TRBD1 (5 bases). V was clipped by 0 bases and J by 4 bases, with 12 bases between them. Germline assignment: CDR1 GTSNPN and CDR2 SVGIG (reference sequence). The CDR3 runs 14 residues. This CDR3 reads CAWSVGQGSYGYTF. The CDR3 region has the DNA TGTGCCTGGAGTGTTGGCCAGGGCAGCTATGGCTACACCTTC.

The chain uses TRBV2 and TRBJ1-1; 8 bases map to TRBD1. V gave up 6 bases and J gave up 4 bases; unmatched junction bases: 4. The CDR3 is made up of 13 amino acids. Germline-derived CDR1 and CDR2 are SNHLY and FYNNEI. CDR3 coding DNA: TGTGCCAGCAGGGACAGGGTTACCACTGAAGCTTTCTTT. Amino acid sequence: CASRDRVTTEAFF.

This clone was counted between two and nine times. The CDR3 region is CASSTSGSSYEQYF. The CDR3, as DNA: TGTGCCAGCAGCACCTCCGGGAGCTCCTACGAGCAGTACTTC. This chain joins TRBV7-2 and TRBJ2-7; TRBD2 is a possible D gene (6 bases). V was pared by 5 bases and J by 0 bases, with 11 bases between. Germline CDR1 SGHTA, CDR2 FQGNSA. The CDR3 spans 14 residues.

This chain joins TRBV19 and TRBJ2-7, with 13 bases aligning to TRBD2. Unmatched junction bases numbered 8, after V lost 6 bases and J lost 6 bases. The CDR3 length is 15 residues. Germline lookup yields CDR1 LNHDA and CDR2 SQIVND (reference sequence). As DNA, the CDR3 is TGTGCCAGTAGCCCCGCGGGACTAGCGGGATTCGAGCAGTACTTC. Protein sequence: CASSPAGLAGFEQYF.

This clone was seen just once. This chain joins TRBV5-1 and TRBJ1-4; D is unresolved. V was cut by 5 bases and J by 7 bases, with 15 bases left in between. The germline V gene has CDR1 SGHRS and CDR2 YFSETQ. The CDR3 is 14 amino acids. CDR3 residues: CASSRDGGGEKLFF. The CDR3 DNA reads TGCGCCAGCAGTAGGGATGGTGGTGGTGAAAAACTGTTTTTT.